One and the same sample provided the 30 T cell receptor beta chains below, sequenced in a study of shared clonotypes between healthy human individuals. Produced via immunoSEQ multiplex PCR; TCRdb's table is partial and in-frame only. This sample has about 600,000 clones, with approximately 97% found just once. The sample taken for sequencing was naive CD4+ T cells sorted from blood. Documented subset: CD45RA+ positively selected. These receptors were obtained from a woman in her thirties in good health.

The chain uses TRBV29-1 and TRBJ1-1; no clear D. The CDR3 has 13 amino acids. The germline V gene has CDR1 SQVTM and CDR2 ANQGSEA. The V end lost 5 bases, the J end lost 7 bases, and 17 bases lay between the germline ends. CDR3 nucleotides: TGCAGCGTTTTGGGCAGTCTGGGTAATGAAGCTTTCTTT. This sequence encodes CSVLGSLGNEAFF.

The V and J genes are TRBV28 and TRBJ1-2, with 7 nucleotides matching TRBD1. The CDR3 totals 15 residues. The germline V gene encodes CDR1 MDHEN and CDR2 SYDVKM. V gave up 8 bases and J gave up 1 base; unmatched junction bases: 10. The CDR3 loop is CASSTPDRVNYGYTF. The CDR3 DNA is TGTGCCAGCTCTACCCCCGACAGGGTTAACTATGGCTACACCTTC.

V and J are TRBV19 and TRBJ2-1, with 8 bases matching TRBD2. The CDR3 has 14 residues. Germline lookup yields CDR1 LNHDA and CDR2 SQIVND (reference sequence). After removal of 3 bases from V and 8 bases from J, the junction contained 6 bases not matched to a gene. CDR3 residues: CASSIKAGAHEQFF. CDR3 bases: TGTGCCAGTAGTATTAAAGCGGGAGCCCATGAGCAGTTCTTC.

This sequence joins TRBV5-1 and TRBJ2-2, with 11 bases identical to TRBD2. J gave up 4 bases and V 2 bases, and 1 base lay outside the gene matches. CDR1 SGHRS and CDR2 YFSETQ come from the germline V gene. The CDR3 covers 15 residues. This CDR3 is CASSLLAGVTGELFF. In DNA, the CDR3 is TGCGCCAGCAGCTTACTAGCGGGAGTCACCGGGGAGCTGTTTTTT.

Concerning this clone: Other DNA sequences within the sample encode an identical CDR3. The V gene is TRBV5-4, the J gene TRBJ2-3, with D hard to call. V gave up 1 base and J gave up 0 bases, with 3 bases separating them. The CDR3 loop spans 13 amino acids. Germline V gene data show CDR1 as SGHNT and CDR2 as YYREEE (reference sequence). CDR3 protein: CASSLKSTDTQYF. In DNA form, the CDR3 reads TGTGCCAGCAGCTTGAAGAGCACAGATACGCAGTATTTT.

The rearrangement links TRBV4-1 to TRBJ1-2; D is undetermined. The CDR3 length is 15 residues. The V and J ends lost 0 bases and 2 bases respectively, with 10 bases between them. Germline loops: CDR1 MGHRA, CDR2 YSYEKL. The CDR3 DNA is TGCGCCAGCAGCCAAGATAAGAACCGAAACTATGGCTACACCTTC. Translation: CASSQDKNRNYGYTF.

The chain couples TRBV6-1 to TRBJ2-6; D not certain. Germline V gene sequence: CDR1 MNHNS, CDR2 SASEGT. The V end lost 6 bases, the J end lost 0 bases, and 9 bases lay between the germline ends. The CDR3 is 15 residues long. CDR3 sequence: CASRGHPSGANVLTF. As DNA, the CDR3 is TGTGCCAGCAGAGGGCATCCCTCTGGGGCCAACGTCCTGACTTTC.

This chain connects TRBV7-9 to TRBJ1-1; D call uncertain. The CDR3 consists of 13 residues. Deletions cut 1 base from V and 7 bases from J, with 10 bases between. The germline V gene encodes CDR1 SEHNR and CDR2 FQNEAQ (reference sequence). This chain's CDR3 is CASSLEGQYEAFF. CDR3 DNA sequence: TGTGCCAGCAGCTTAGAAGGGCAGTATGAAGCTTTCTTT.

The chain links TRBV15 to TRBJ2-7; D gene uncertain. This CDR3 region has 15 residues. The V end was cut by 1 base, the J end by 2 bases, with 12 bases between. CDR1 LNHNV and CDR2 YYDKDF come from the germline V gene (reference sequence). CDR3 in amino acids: CATSRVAARTYEQYF. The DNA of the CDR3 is TGTGCCACCAGCAGAGTGGCAGCTAGAACCTACGAGCAGTACTTC.

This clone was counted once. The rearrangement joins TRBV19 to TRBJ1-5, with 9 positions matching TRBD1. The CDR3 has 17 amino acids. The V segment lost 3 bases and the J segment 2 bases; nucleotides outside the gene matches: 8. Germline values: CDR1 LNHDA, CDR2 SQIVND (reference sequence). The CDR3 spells CASSIFRDRVGNQPQHF. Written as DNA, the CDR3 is TGTGCCAGTAGTATCTTCCGGGACAGGGTTGGCAATCAGCCCCAGCATTTT.

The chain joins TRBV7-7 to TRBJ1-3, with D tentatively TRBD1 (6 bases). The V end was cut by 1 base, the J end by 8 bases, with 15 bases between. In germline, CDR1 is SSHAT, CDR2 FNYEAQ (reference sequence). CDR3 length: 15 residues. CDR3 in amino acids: CASSLVGDIRDTIYF. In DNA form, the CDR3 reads TGTGCCAGCAGCTTAGTTGGGGACATTCGCGACACCATATATTTT.

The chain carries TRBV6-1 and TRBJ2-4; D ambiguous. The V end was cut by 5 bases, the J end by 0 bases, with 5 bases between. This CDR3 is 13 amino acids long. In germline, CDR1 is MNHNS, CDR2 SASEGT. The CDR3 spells CASSSQAKNIQYF. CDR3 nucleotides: TGTGCCAGCAGTAGTCAAGCCAAAAACATTCAGTACTTC.

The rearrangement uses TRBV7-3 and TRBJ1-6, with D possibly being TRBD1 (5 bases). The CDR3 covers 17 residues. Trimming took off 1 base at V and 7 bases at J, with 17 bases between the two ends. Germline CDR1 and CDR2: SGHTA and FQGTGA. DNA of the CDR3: TGTGCCAGCAGCTTAAGCTCCCAGGGCTCGGGGAATTCACCCCTCCACTTT. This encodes CASSLSSQGSGNSPLHF.

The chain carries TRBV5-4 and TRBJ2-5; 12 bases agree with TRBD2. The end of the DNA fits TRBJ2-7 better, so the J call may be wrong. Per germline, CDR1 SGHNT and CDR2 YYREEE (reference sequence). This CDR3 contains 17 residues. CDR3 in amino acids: CASSLWRLAGGPYEQYF. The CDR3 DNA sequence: TGTGCCAGCAGCTTGTGGCGGCTAGCGGGAGGGCCCTACGAGCAGTACTTC.

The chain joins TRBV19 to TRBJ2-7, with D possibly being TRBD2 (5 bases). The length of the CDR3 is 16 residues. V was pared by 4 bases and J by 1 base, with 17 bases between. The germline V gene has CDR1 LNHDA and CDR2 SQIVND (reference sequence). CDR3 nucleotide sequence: TGTGCCAGTAGTAGGGAGTGGGGAGCCGGGTCCTACGAGCAGTACTTC. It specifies CASSREWGAGSYEQYF. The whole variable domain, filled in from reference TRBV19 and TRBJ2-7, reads DGGITQSPKYLFRKEGQNVTLSCEQNLNHDAMYWYRQDPGQGLRLIYYSQIVNDFQKGDIAEGYSVSREKKESFPLTVTSAQKNPTAFYLCASSREWGAGSYEQYFGPGTRLTVT.

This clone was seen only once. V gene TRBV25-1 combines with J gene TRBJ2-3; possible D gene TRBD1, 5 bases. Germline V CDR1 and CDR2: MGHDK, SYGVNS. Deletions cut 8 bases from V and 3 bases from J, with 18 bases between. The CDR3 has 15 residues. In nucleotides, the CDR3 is TGTGCCAGCCGCGACTGGGGCGGCAAAACAGATACGCAGTATTTT. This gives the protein CASRDWGGKTDTQYF.

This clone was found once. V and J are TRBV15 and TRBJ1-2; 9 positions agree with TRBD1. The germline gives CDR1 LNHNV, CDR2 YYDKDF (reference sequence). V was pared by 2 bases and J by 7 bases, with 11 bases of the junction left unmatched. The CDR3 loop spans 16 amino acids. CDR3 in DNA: TGTGCCACCAGCAGACCGGGGACAGGGCGTATTGGTGGCTACACCTTC. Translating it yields CATSRPGTGRIGGYTF.

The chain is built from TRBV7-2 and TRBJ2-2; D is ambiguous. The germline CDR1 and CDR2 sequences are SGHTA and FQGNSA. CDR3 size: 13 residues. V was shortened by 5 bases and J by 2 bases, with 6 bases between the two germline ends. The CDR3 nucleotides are TGTGCCAGCAGCGAGAGAAACACCGGGGAGCTGTTTTTT. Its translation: CASSERNTGELFF.

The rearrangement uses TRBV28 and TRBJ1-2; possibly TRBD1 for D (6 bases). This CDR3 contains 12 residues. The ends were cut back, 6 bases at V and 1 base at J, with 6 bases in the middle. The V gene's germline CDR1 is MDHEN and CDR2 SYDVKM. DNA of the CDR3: TGTGCCAGCAGACAGGGTAACTATGGCTACACCTTC. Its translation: CASRQGNYGYTF.

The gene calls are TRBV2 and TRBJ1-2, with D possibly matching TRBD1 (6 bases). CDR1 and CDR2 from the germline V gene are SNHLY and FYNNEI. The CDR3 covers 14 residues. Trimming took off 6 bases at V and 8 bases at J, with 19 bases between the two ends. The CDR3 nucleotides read TGTGCCAGCAGGAGGGAAGGGGGGCTTCAAGGCTACACCTTC. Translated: CASRREGGLQGYTF. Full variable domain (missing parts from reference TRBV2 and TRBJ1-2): EPEVTQTPSHQVTQMGQEVILRCVPISNHLYFYWYRQILGQKVEFLVSFYNNEISEKSEIFDDQFSVERPDGSNFTLKIRSTKLEDSAMYFCASRREGGLQGYTFGSGTRLTVV.

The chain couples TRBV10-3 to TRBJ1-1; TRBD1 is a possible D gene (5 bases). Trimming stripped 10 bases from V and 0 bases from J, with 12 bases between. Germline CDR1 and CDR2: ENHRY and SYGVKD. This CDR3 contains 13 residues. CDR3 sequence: CATGGGLNTEAFF. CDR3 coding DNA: TGTGCCACTGGTGGGGGACTGAACACTGAAGCTTTCTTT.

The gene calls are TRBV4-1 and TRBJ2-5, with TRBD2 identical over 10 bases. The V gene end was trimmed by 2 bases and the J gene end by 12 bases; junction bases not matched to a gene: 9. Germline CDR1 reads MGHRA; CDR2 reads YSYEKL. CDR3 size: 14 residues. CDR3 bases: TGCGCCAGCAGCCAATGGGAGACTAGCGGGCCCAAGTACTTC. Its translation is CASSQWETSGPKYF.

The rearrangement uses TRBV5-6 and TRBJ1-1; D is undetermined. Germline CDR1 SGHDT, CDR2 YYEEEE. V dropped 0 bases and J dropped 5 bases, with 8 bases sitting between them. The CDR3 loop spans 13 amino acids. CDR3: CASSLVARTEAFF. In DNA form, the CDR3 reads TGTGCCAGCAGCTTGGTGGCACGGACTGAAGCTTTCTTT.

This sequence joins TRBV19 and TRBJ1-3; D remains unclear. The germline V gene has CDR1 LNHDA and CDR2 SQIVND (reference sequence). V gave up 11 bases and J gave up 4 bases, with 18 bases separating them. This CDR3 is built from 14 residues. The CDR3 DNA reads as TGTGCCGGACCTCGGGGATCTAAAGGAAACACCATATATTTT. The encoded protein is CAGPRGSKGNTIYF.

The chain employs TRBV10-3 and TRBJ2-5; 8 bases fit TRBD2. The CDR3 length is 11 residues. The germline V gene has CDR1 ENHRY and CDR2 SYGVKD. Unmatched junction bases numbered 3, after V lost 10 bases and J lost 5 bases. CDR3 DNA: TGTGCCACCGGGAGGGAGGAGACCCAGTACTTC. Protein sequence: CATGREETQYF.

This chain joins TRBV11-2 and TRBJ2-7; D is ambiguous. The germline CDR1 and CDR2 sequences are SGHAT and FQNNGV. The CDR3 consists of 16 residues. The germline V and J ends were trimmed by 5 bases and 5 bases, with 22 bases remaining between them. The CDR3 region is CASSLTTPLGSHEQYF. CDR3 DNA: TGTGCCAGCAGCCTAACGACCCCTCTGGGTTCCCACGAGCAGTACTTC. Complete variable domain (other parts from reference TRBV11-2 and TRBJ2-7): EAGVAQSPRYKIIEKRQSVAFWCNPISGHATLYWYQQILGQGPKLLIQFQNNGVVDDSQLPKDRFSAERLKGVDSTLKIQPAKLEDSAVYLCASSLTTPLGSHEQYFGPGTRLTVT.

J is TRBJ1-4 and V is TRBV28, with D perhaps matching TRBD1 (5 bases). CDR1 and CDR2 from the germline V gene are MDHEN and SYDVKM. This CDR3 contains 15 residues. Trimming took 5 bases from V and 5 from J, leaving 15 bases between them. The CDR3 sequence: CASSPAGAGNEKLFF. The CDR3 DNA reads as TGTGCCAGCAGTCCGGCCGGGGCAGGGAATGAAAAACTGTTTTTT.

The CDR3 here is CASSSKTGVNTEAFF. The CDR3 region has the DNA TGCGCCAGCAGCTCCAAAACAGGGGTGAACACTGAAGCTTTCTTT. The V and J genes are TRBV5-1 and TRBJ1-1; 7 nucleotides agree with TRBD1. J lost 0 bases, V lost 3 bases, and 5 bases had no gene match. Germline values: CDR1 SGHRS, CDR2 YFSETQ. The CDR3 totals 15 residues.

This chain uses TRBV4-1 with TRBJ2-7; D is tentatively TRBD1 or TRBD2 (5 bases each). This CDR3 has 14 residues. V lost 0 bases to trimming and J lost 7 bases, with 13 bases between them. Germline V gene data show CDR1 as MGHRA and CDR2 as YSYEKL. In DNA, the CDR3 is TGCGCCAGCAGCCAAGATGTGAGGGGACGAGAGCAGTACTTC. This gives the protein CASSQDVRGREQYF.

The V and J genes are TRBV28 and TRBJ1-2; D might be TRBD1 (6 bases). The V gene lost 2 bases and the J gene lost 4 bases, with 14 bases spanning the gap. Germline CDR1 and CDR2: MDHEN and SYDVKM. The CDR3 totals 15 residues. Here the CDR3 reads CASSLTGAGVYGYTF. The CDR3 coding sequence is TGTGCCAGCAGTTTAACGGGGGCGGGCGTCTATGGCTACACCTTC.